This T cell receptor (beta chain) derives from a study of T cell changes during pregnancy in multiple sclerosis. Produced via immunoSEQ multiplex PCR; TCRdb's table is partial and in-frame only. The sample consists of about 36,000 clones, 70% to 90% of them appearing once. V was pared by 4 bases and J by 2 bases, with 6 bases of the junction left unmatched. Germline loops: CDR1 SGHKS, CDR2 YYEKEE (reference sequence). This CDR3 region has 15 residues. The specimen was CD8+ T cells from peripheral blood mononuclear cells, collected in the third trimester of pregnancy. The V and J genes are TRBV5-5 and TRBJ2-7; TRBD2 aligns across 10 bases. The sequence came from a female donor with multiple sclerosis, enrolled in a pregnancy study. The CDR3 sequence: CASSASGRATYEQYF. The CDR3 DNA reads TGTGCCAGCAGCGCGAGCGGGAGGGCCACCTACGAGCAGTACTTC.